This T cell receptor beta chain was identified during a study of blood T cell repertoires in COVID-19. In the study overall: Samples came from the United States, Italy and Spain, spanning acute and convalescent COVID-19.

V dropped 3 bases and J dropped 0 bases, with 8 bases sitting between them. The CDR3 is made up of 14 amino acids. Germline V gene lookup returns CDR1 ENHRY and CDR2 SYGVKD. Some clones are missing from TCRdb's copy, which holds only in-frame ones; the method was immunoSEQ multiplex PCR. The top ten clones hold about 8.9% of a sample with 300,000 to 350,000 clones, about nine tenths of them seen once. This clone was detected only once. Clinical history reported by participants formed the basis on which cohorts were assigned. Among Cohort 3 donors, those recovered had two negative PCRs, clearance, or symptom resolution.

This receptor was obtained from a woman aged 18-35 years who had recovered from COVID-19. The sample taken for sequencing was PBMCs or T cells enriched from blood (not recorded which). V usage is TRBV10-3 and J usage is TRBJ1-2; D unclear. CDR3: CAISDLDTNYGYTF. The CDR3 nucleotides read TGTGCCATCAGTGATCTAGATACTAACTATGGCTACACCTTC.